Here is one T cell receptor beta chain with its context. Ten or more counts support this clonotype. What this receptor recognizes is not known. No base-level quality is on record; no much larger clone is a single base apart. The record originates from a study of identical twins (TCRdb year 2016). About the full investigation: TCR alpha and beta repertoires from monozygotic twins, unrelated adults of various ages and cord blood were deep-sequenced to test whether fetal clonotypes persist. To rule out contamination, the twin experiments were replicated at different times with different library preparation protocols.

Study-level results and caveats: In monozygotic twins, out-of-frame TCR alpha sharing was systematically underestimated by recombination models, although the models agreed with sharing between unrelated individuals. Abundant cord blood beta clonotypes had fewer insertions, young adult naive repertoires showed a similar but weaker trend, and memory repertoires showed no such trend. Because the same donors could not be followed over many years, the conclusions relied on cross-sectional statistical analysis. Zero-insertion analyses could be partly confounded by invariant T cells such as MAIT and iNKT, although diverse VJ usage argued against such confounding for most clonotypes. A weaker excess of twin sharing was found in beta out-of-frame sequences because the signal-to-noise ratio was lowered by fewer shared sequences. Compared with coincidental sharing between unrelated individuals, out-of-frame TCR alpha sequences shared between twins showed an excess of sequences with low generation probability.

Library preparation was by 5' RACE. Sequenced on an Illumina HiSeq 2000. A universal primer binding site was introduced by template switching, and a unique molecular identifier was present in the final cDNA, enabling accurate counting of TCR cDNA molecules. First-strand cDNA for TCR alpha and beta chains was synthesized from specific primers in the conserved constant-segment region. To control for contamination, every cDNA library was double barcoded, receiving both a SMART-Mk sample barcode and Illumina barcodes. TruSeq adapter sequences along with Illumina sample barcodes were introduced in two successive PCR steps. The Illumina HiSeq platform was used with custom primers to sequence TCR alpha and beta cDNA libraries. The published analysis was carried out like this. Raw reads were processed with MiGEC to extract unique molecular identifiers, and MiXCR was used to determine CDR3 positions. For each individual, recombination models were inferred using an EM algorithm with the repgenHMM and IGoR tools. The analysis of shared clonotypes was done with the tcR package in R, with sharing normalized by the product of cloneset sizes. Out-of-frame nonproductive sequences were analyzed to study raw recombination free of thymic and clonal selection effects. TCRdb reworked the public reads: Q25 trimming with fastp, MiXCR clone assembly, productive beta chains retained. When rows share a CDR3 protein, they turn into one entry using the most common DNA and genes. Clone size and V and J calls follow TCRdb, not the original study. This sample lists approximately 690,000 distinct CDR3 sequences; around 6% were detected once. Clones ranked in the top ten supply approximately 2% of the sample.

Only healthy Caucasian donors were included. The study also sequenced three unrelated non-twin adults: a male aged 18 to 30, a male aged 50 to 59 and a female aged 50 to 59. Using Miltenyi CD45RO+ enrichment and human naive T-cell isolation kits, memory (CD45RO+) and naive T cells were isolated from PBMC. The specimen sequenced was naive T cells sorted from blood. Explained via the paper, the cell subset or site label denotes: cells isolated with a human naive T-cell isolation kit. This sequence was found in a man younger than 35 in good health.

This receptor carries the CDR3 CASSLTGQVFYGYTF. The sequence in DNA is TGCGCCAGCAGCTTGACAGGACAGGTCTTCTATGGCTACACCTTC. The rearranged chain carries TRBV5-1 and TRBJ1-2, with 7 central nucleotides matching TRBD1. Via the germline V gene, CDR1 is SGHRS and CDR2 YFSETQ. Its CDR3 holds 15 amino acids, cysteine through phenylalanine. Just the 45-base CDR3 DNA is kept, in frame starting at base 1. V loses 1 base at its end and J loses 4 bases; junction bases beyond the gene matches: 7.